The 10 T cell receptor beta chains below were found in one sample sequenced in a study of blood T cell repertoires in COVID-19. Profiled with immunoSEQ multiplex PCR; TCRdb holds only in-frame clones, not every one. The sample holds roughly 180,000 clones, roughly four fifths seen once. Sequenced material: PBMCs or T cells enriched from blood (not recorded which). These receptors were collected from a man in his forties who had recovered from COVID-19.

The chain combines TRBV7-8 with TRBJ1-1; no definite D call. CDR1 SGHVS and CDR2 FQNEAQ come from the germline V gene. Between the trimmed V and J ends, which lost 5 bases and 5 bases, there was a span of 15 bases. The CDR3 length is 14 residues. In DNA form, the CDR3 reads TGTGCCAGCAGCCCACGTGAAACAAGTACTGAAGCTTTCTTT. The encoded protein is CASSPRETSTEAFF.

This rearrangement joins TRBV30 to TRBJ2-7; 7 bases are a match to TRBD1. The V and J ends lost 4 bases and 3 bases, in that order; junction bases with no gene match: 15. Germline lookup yields CDR1 GTSNPN and CDR2 SVGIG (reference sequence). This CDR3 is built from 16 residues. The DNA of the CDR3 is TGTGCCTGGATCGAACAGGGGCCGCAGCTGCTCTACGAGCAGTACTTC. Its protein product is CAWIEQGPQLLYEQYF.

The chain couples TRBV5-1 to TRBJ2-2, with D possibly TRBD2 on 6 matching bases. The CDR3 has 17 residues. Per germline, CDR1 SGHRS and CDR2 YFSETQ. V lost 4 bases and J lost 4, with 20 bases in between. The CDR3 sequence is CASSAGPGLHPTGELFF. The CDR3 nucleotides are TGCGCCAGCAGCGCTGGCCCGGGACTTCACCCCACCGGGGAGCTGTTTTTT. Using reference TRBV5-1 and TRBJ2-2 for the parts outside the CDR3, the full variable domain is KAGVTQTPRYLIKTRGQQVTLSCSPISGHRSVSWYQQTPGQGLQFLFEYFSETQRNKGNFPGRFSGRQFSNSRSEMNVSTLELGDSALYLCASSAGPGLHPTGELFFGEGSRLTVL.

This clone was observed many times. V gene TRBV19 combines with J gene TRBJ2-7; 8 bases are shared with TRBD2. Germline CDR1 LNHDA, CDR2 SQIVND (reference sequence). V dropped 5 bases and J dropped 0; count of bases not matched to a gene: 9. This CDR3 has 16 amino acids. In DNA form, the CDR3 reads TGTGCCAGTAGTCCCCCGACTAGCGAAAGCTCCTACGAGCAGTACGTC. As protein: CASSPPTSESSYEQYV.

This clone is a singleton in its sample. V usage is TRBV5-1 and J usage is TRBJ1-1, with 7 nucleotides matching TRBD1. The CDR3 length is 16 residues. Trimming at V came to 4 bases and at J to 5 bases, leaving 14 bases not matched to a gene. The germline V gene has CDR1 SGHRS and CDR2 YFSETQ. The CDR3 nucleotides read TGCGCCAGCAGCAGGGGACAGTCTTGGTCCTATACTGAAGCTTTCTTT. This sequence encodes CASSRGQSWSYTEAFF.

The gene calls are TRBV2 and TRBJ2-7, with 7 positions matching TRBD2. The CDR3 runs to 13 residues. V shed 7 bases, J shed 1 base, and the junction held 4 bases outside the gene matches. Germline assignment: CDR1 SNHLY and CDR2 FYNNEI. The CDR3 DNA follows: TGTGCCAGCAAGCGGGACCATTCCTACGAGCAGTACGTC. Translated, it gives CASKRDHSYEQYV.

J is TRBJ1-3 and V is TRBV9; D is possibly TRBD1 (5 bases). The CDR3 covers 14 residues. Germline CDR1 reads SGDLS; CDR2 reads YYNGEE. V dropped 2 bases and J dropped 3 bases, with 9 bases sitting between them. The CDR3 loop is CASSVRQGGNTIYF. The CDR3 bases are TGTGCCAGCAGCGTTCGGCAGGGTGGAAACACCATATATTTT.

The rearrangement uses TRBV27 and TRBJ1-2; tentative D call: TRBD1 (6 bases). The germline V and J ends were trimmed by 6 bases and 6 bases, with 20 bases remaining between them. CDR3 size: 15 residues. Per the germline V gene, CDR1 is MNHEY and CDR2 is SMNVEV (reference sequence). The CDR3 loop is CASRPNRRGANGYTF. CDR3 DNA sequence: TGTGCCAGCAGACCCAACCGGCGGGGGGCTAATGGCTACACCTTC.

The rearrangement joins TRBV7-2 to TRBJ1-4; D may be TRBD1 (5 bases). CDR1 and CDR2 from the germline V gene are SGHTA and FQGNSA. V gave up 4 bases and J gave up 8 bases, with 20 bases separating them. This CDR3 has 16 residues. The CDR3 region has the DNA TGTGCCAGCAGCTCAGCGGCACGTCCTCCAGGGGAAAAACTGTTTTTT. This translates into CASSSAARPPGEKLFF.

The chain combines TRBV10-2 with TRBJ2-7; 14 bases are a match to TRBD2. Germline CDR1 reads WSHSY; CDR2 reads SAAADI. The CDR3 totals 16 residues. Losses at the gene ends were 3 bases for V and 9 bases for J; bases not matched to a gene: 10. The DNA of the CDR3 is TGCGCCAGCAGTGATGCGGGACTAGCGGGAGTCGGAGGGCAGTACTTC. The encoded protein is CASSDAGLAGVGGQYF.